This T cell receptor beta chain was captured in a study of shared clonotypes between healthy human individuals. Trimming took off 6 bases at V and 4 bases at J, with 31 bases between the two ends. The CDR3 extends over 19 amino acids. The V gene's germline CDR1 is SQVTM and CDR2 ANQGSEA. Here immunoSEQ multiplex PCR was the method, and the copy in TCRdb shows in-frame clones only, minus some. The sample lists around 700,000 clones, 92% occurring once. The naive CD8 fraction comprised CD45RO-negative cells positively selected for CCR7 and excluded terminally differentiated effector memory CD45RA+ cells.

The chain carries TRBV29-1 and TRBJ2-1, with a tentative D call TRBD1 (6 bases). The origin of this receptor is a man aged 25 to 40 in good health. The sample taken for sequencing was naive CD8+ T cells sorted from blood. CDR3 nucleotides: TGCAGCGTCCGGGGTAAATTGAACTGGGACACCAAGGTATACAATGAGCAGTTCTTC. Translated, it gives CSVRGKLNWDTKVYNEQFF.